This T cell receptor beta chain was identified in a study of blood T cell repertoires in COVID-19. For the study at large: The United States, Italy and Spain supplied acute and convalescent COVID-19 samples. Nucleic acid was either cDNA or gDNA, and it came from T cells, B-cell-depleted T cells, or PBMCs.

In the source study's methods: Reference gene primer amplification yielded estimated nucleated cell counts. Clones were read by immunoSEQ multiplex PCR, and TCRdb kept only the in-frame ones, dropping some. Clone size and V and J calls were adopted from that table, with D and trimming inferred from the DNA. The sample carries about 140,000 clones, under 80% recorded once. This CDR3 has 13 amino acids. V was pared by 6 bases and J by 11 bases, with 19 bases between. Material: peripheral blood. The chain joins TRBV12-3 or TRBV12-4 to TRBJ1-1; the D is unclear. The sequence was obtained from an elderly man with acute or convalescent COVID-19. CDR3 DNA sequence: TGTGCCAGCAGCTTCTCACTACAAATTGGGGCTTTCTTT. Translation gives CASSFSLQIGAFF.